These 28 T cell receptor beta chains originate from one sample sequenced in a study of T cell responses to AZD1222 COVID-19 vaccine. Only in-frame clones appear in the TCRdb table, and some are missing; sequencing was by immunoSEQ multiplex PCR. The sample holds more than 60,000 clones, over 75% seen once. The sample consisted of peripheral blood, taken on day 0 of AZD1222 vaccination. The receptors shown here come from an adult in good health.

The genes are TRBV15 and TRBJ1-6, with D uncertain. The CDR3 is made up of 17 amino acids. Trimming cost V 0 bases and J 0 bases, with 9 bases left between them. Germline lookup yields CDR1 LNHNV and CDR2 YYDKDF (reference sequence). The CDR3 nucleotides are TGTGCCACCAGCAGAGATCCTAGTAGCTCCTATAATTCACCCCTCCACTTT. Amino acids: CATSRDPSSSYNSPLHF.

The chain carries TRBV7-8 and TRBJ1-1, with 7 nucleotides matching TRBD1. The germline V gene encodes CDR1 SGHVS and CDR2 FQNEAQ. This CDR3 has 13 amino acids. The DNA for the CDR3 is TGTTGCACGGGGCAGGGGGGGAACACTGAAGCTTTCTTT. This encodes CCTGQGGNTEAFF. The whole variable domain, remainder taken from reference TRBV7-8 and TRBJ1-1, is GAGVSQSPRYKVAKRGQDVALRCDPISGHVSLFWYQQALGQGPEFLTYFQNEAQLDKSGLPSDRFFAERPEGSVSTLKIQRTQQEDSAVYLCCTGQGGNTEAFFGQGTRLTVV.

This chain connects TRBV7-6 to TRBJ2-7; 11 bases are a match to TRBD2. Trimming removed 5 bases from V and 2 bases from J; junction bases left unmatched: 5. The CDR3 sequence is 15 residues long. Germline V gene sequence: CDR1 SGHVS, CDR2 FNYEAQ. CDR3 in amino acids: CASSPRTSGPYEQYF. The CDR3 nucleotides read TGTGCCAGCAGCCCCCGGACTAGCGGGCCCTACGAGCAGTACTTC.

V is TRBV28 and J is TRBJ2-3; D not resolved. The germline CDR1 and CDR2 sequences are MDHEN and SYDVKM. The ends were cut back, 2 bases at V and 4 bases at J, with 13 bases in the middle. This CDR3 spans 15 amino acids. CDR3 sequence reads: CASSLPYFLADTQYF. The CDR3 DNA reads TGTGCCAGCAGTTTACCCTACTTCTTGGCAGATACGCAGTATTTT.

The chain carries TRBV19 and TRBJ1-3; tentative D call: TRBD1 (5 bases). CDR3 length: 14 amino acids. V was shortened by 7 bases and J by 0 bases, with 10 bases between the two germline ends. Germline CDR1 is LNHDA and CDR2 is SQIVND (reference sequence). The CDR3 here is CASKQRGSGNTIYF. CDR3 nucleotide sequence: TGTGCCAGTAAGCAGAGGGGCTCTGGAAACACCATATATTTT.

The gene calls are TRBV29-1 and TRBJ2-2; tentative D call: TRBD2 (6 bases). Germline V gene lookup returns CDR1 SQVTM and CDR2 ANQGSEA. The V end lost 7 bases, the J end lost 3 bases, and 15 bases lay between the germline ends. The CDR3 consists of 14 residues. For the CDR3, the DNA is TGCAGCGCTACCACGACTAGTTACACCGGGGAGCTGTTTTTT. This codes for CSATTTSYTGELFF.

This chain uses TRBV6-5 with TRBJ1-2, with a weak D call TRBD1 (6 bases). CDR1 is MNHEY, CDR2 SVGAGI, per germline. Trimming took off 4 bases at V and 0 bases at J, with 12 bases between the two ends. CDR3 length: 15 amino acids. CDR3 sequence reads: CASSLAPGANYGYTF. CDR3 coding DNA: TGTGCCAGCAGTTTAGCCCCAGGGGCTAACTATGGCTACACCTTC.

The V gene is TRBV9, the J gene TRBJ1-3, with TRBD1 matching over 9 bases. The V and J ends lost 3 bases and 2 bases, in that order; junction bases with no gene match: 6. The CDR3 covers 16 residues. Per the germline V gene, CDR1 is SGDLS and CDR2 is YYNGEE. CDR3 nucleotide sequence: TGTGCCAGCAGCGAGGGACAGGGAACGGCTGGAAACACCATATATTTT. Translation: CASSEGQGTAGNTIYF.

The rearrangement joins TRBV12-3 or TRBV12-4 to TRBJ1-1; no clear D. CDR3 length: 11 amino acids. Trimming cost V 2 bases and J 8 bases, with 6 bases left between them. CDR3 amino acids: CASSLKWEAFF. The CDR3 DNA sequence: TGTGCCAGCAGTTTAAAGTGGGAAGCTTTCTTT.

This chain connects TRBV7-9 to TRBJ1-6; 7 bases are a match to TRBD1. The germline V gene has CDR1 SEHNR and CDR2 FQNEAQ (reference sequence). V shed 1 base and J 10 bases; nucleotides not matched to a gene: 7. The CDR3 totals 15 residues. The CDR3, as DNA: TGTGCCAGCAGCTTAGAGGGGACAGTAGGATCACCCCTCCACTTT. Translating it yields CASSLEGTVGSPLHF.

The V gene is TRBV7-8, the J gene TRBJ1-6; no firm D call. The CDR3 is 16 residues long. Deletions cut 5 bases from V and 0 bases from J, with 11 bases between. Germline values: CDR1 SGHVS, CDR2 FQNEAQ. This chain's CDR3 is CASSPTEGSYNSPLHF. The CDR3 bases are TGTGCCAGCAGCCCTACCGAGGGCTCCTATAATTCACCCCTCCACTTT. The full variable domain, completed using reference TRBV7-8 and TRBJ1-6, is GAGVSQSPRYKVAKRGQDVALRCDPISGHVSLFWYQQALGQGPEFLTYFQNEAQLDKSGLPSDRFFAERPEGSVSTLKIQRTQQEDSAVYLCASSPTEGSYNSPLHFGNGTRLTVT.

CDR3 nucleotide sequence: TGTGCCAGCAGTATAGGACTAGCGGGGGTATGGGAGCAGTTCTTC. This sequence encodes CASSIGLAGVWEQFF. This chain connects TRBV6-5 to TRBJ2-1; 13 nucleotides line up with TRBD2. There are 15 residues in the CDR3. Germline-derived CDR1 and CDR2 are MNHEY and SVGAGI. Trimming removed 5 bases from V and 10 bases from J; junction bases left unmatched: 8.

This chain uses TRBV10-2 with TRBJ1-5, with D uncertain. CDR3 length: 15 residues. From germline, CDR1 is WSHSY and CDR2 SAAADI. V was shortened by 0 bases and J by 7 bases, with 13 bases between the two germline ends. The CDR3 is CASSESGRLGQPQHF. CDR3 bases: TGCGCCAGCAGTGAGTCGGGCAGGCTGGGGCAGCCCCAGCATTTT.

This chain uses TRBV19 with TRBJ1-5; 8 bases are shared with TRBD1. This CDR3 is built from 16 residues. Losses at the gene ends were 5 bases for V and 3 bases for J; bases not matched to a gene: 9. From germline, CDR1 is LNHDA and CDR2 SQIVND (reference sequence). The CDR3 region has the DNA TGTGCCAGTAGTCCCCCGGGACAGGTATCCAATCAGCCCCAGCATTTT. It translates to CASSPPGQVSNQPQHF.

The sample holds one count of this clone. Here the CDR3 DNA reads TGTGCCAGCAGCTCCCTAGCGGGGTATCCAGATACGCAGTATTTT. It encodes CASSSLAGYPDTQYF. The chain links TRBV9 to TRBJ2-3; TRBD2 agrees at 9 bases. This CDR3 contains 15 residues. V dropped 4 bases and J dropped 4; count of bases not matched to a gene: 7. Germline V gene lookup returns CDR1 SGDLS and CDR2 YYNGEE.

V usage is TRBV19 and J usage is TRBJ1-4; D may be TRBD1 (5 bases). Germline loops: CDR1 LNHDA, CDR2 SQIVND (reference sequence). V was cut by 5 bases and J by 8 bases, with 21 bases left in between. CDR3 size: 16 residues. The CDR3 sequence is CASSVGPTGYEEKLFF. The CDR3 coding sequence is TGTGCCAGTAGTGTGGGGCCGACGGGATACGAGGAAAAACTGTTTTTT.

This chain links TRBV5-1 with TRBJ2-7; a weak D match, TRBD1 (5 bases). Trimming stripped 3 bases from V and 2 bases from J, with 12 bases between. Looked up from germline, CDR1 is SGHRS and CDR2 is YFSETQ. The CDR3 has 14 residues. The CDR3 spells CASSWGFSTYEQYF. The CDR3 DNA reads as TGCGCCAGCAGCTGGGGCTTCTCGACCTACGAGCAGTACTTC.

The gene calls are TRBV6-6 and TRBJ1-3, with 8 bases fitting TRBD1. The CDR3 contains 14 residues. The V gene end was trimmed by 2 bases and the J gene end by 10 bases; junction bases not matched to a gene: 7. CDR1 is MNHNY, CDR2 SVGAGI, per germline (reference sequence). The CDR3 sequence is CASSYGTGPRTIYF. CDR3 bases: TGTGCCAGCAGTTACGGGACAGGCCCGAGGACCATATATTTT.

The chain carries TRBV28 and TRBJ1-4, with TRBD1 identical over 10 bases. V dropped 10 bases and J dropped 7; count of bases not matched to a gene: 3. Per germline, CDR1 MDHEN and CDR2 SYDVKM. This CDR3 is 12 amino acids long. The CDR3 DNA reads as TGTGCCACGACAGGGGGCTCTGAAAAACTGTTTTTT. Its protein product is CATTGGSEKLFF.

CDR3 sequence reads: CASSFLTRGYEQYF. DNA of the CDR3: TGCGCCAGCAGCTTCTTGACCCGGGGCTACGAGCAGTACTTC. The chain uses TRBV5-1 and TRBJ2-7; D may be TRBD2 (5 bases). The CDR3 loop spans 14 amino acids. V was shortened by 2 bases and J by 3 bases, with 12 bases between the two germline ends. The germline V gene has CDR1 SGHRS and CDR2 YFSETQ.

The CDR3 DNA follows: TGTGCCAGTAGCCAAGGACAGCGGCTAAAGGCTTTCTTT. Translating it yields CASSQGQRLKAFF. The V and J genes are TRBV19 and TRBJ1-1; a possible D gene is TRBD1 (6 bases). Germline CDR1 LNHDA, CDR2 SQIVND (reference sequence). V lost 6 bases and J 11 bases, leaving 19 bases between the germline ends. This CDR3 comprises 13 residues.

The chain is built from TRBV12-3 or TRBV12-4 and TRBJ2-5; D is undetermined. The length of the CDR3 is 13 residues. V was trimmed by 7 bases and J by 6 bases, leaving 15 bases between them. The CDR3 protein is CASTPDRVKTQYF. CDR3 in DNA: TGTGCCAGCACCCCGGATAGAGTAAAGACCCAGTACTTC.

DNA of the CDR3: TGTGCCATCAGTGAGTCCCTGGGGAACACCGGGGAGCTGTTTTTT. Amino acids: CAISESLGNTGELFF. The chain joins TRBV10-3 to TRBJ2-2; the D is unclear. The CDR3 extends over 15 amino acids. V was cut by 0 bases and J by 1 base, with 6 bases left in between. Germline CDR1 reads ENHRY; CDR2 reads SYGVKD.

Regarding this clone: One end of the junction fails to match germline, which may point to a read error. The chain carries TRBV7-2 and TRBJ1-2; D gene uncertain. The germline gives CDR1 SGHTA, CDR2 FQGNSA. The CDR3 spans 12 residues. CDR3 protein: CASSLALYGYTF. In nucleotides, the CDR3 is TGTGCCAGCAGCCTAGCCCTCTATGGCTACACCTTC.

The genes are TRBV11-2 and TRBJ1-3; no firm D call. Germline V gene sequence: CDR1 SGHAT, CDR2 FQNNGV. V dropped 1 base and J dropped 0 bases, with 7 bases sitting between them. The CDR3 has 15 amino acids. CDR3 bases: TGTGCCAGCAGCTTAGTAGGAAACTCTGGAAACACCATATATTTT. Amino acid sequence: CASSLVGNSGNTIYF.

V is TRBV2 and J is TRBJ2-2; 7 bases are shared with TRBD1. CDR1 and CDR2 (germline): SNHLY, FYNNEI. V gave up 5 bases and J gave up 4 bases; unmatched junction bases: 16. This CDR3 is built from 18 residues. The CDR3 DNA reads TGTGCCAGCAGTCCACTCCAGGGCGGTGCAGGGGGCACCGGGGAGCTGTTTTTT. Translation gives CASSPLQGGAGGTGELFF.

The chain links TRBV2 to TRBJ2-2, with D tentatively TRBD1 (6 bases). Trimming removed 11 bases from V and 5 bases from J, with 15 bases in between. Germline CDR1 SNHLY, CDR2 FYNNEI. The CDR3 runs to 13 residues. In nucleotides, the CDR3 is TGTGCCTTAGCACAGGGTAGAACCGGGGAGCTGTTTTTT. Translating gives CALAQGRTGELFF.

V gene TRBV19 combines with J gene TRBJ1-3; D possibly corresponds to TRBD1 (5 bases). Deletions cut 5 bases from V and 2 bases from J, with 10 bases between. This CDR3 contains 14 residues. CDR1 is LNHDA, CDR2 SQIVND, per germline (reference sequence). CDR3 residues: CASSVGTPGNTIYF. The CDR3 region has the DNA TGTGCCAGTAGTGTCGGGACCCCTGGAAACACCATATATTTT.